This T cell receptor beta chain derives from a study of identical twins (dated by TCRdb to between 2015 and 2016). As for the study more broadly: The study deep-sequenced TCR alpha and beta repertoires from monozygotic twins, unrelated adults of various ages and cord blood to test whether fetal clonotypes persist. Replicate twin experiments were performed at different times using different library preparation protocols to rule out contamination.

Receptors were amplified or captured by 5' RACE. Reads for this sample came from an Illumina HiSeq 2000. A universal primer binding site was introduced by template switching, and a unique molecular identifier was present in the final cDNA, enabling accurate counting of TCR cDNA molecules. First-strand cDNA for TCR alpha and beta chains was synthesized from specific primers in the conserved constant-segment region. To control for contamination, every cDNA library was double barcoded, receiving both a SMART-Mk sample barcode and Illumina barcodes. Two successive PCR steps introduced TruSeq adapter sequences along with Illumina sample barcodes. TCR alpha and beta cDNA libraries were sequenced on the Illumina HiSeq platform with custom primers. As for the original processing: MiGEC was used to process raw reads and extract unique molecular identifiers, and MiXCR was used to find CDR3 positions. For each individual, recombination models were inferred using an EM algorithm with the repgenHMM and IGoR tools. Shared clonotype analysis was performed with the tcR package in R, normalizing sharing by the product of cloneset sizes. Out-of-frame nonproductive sequences were analyzed to study raw recombination free of thymic and clonal selection effects. TCRdb itself trimmed the public reads at Q25 with fastp, ran MiXCR and retained productive beta chains. Rows with one shared CDR3 protein collapse into an entry with the most common genes and DNA. The V and J calls reflect TCRdb's pipeline rather than the authors' work. For this sample there are 450,000 to 650,000 distinct CDR3 sequences; around a tenth appear just once. Jointly, the top ten make up 3% of the sample.

What the authors observed across the whole study: The excess sharing between twins in beta out-of-frame sequences was weaker because fewer shared sequences reduced the signal-to-noise ratio. Conclusions relied on cross-sectional statistical analysis, since the same donors could not be followed over many years. Recombination models systematically underestimated out-of-frame TCR alpha sharing in monozygotic twins but agreed with sharing between unrelated individuals. Abundant cord blood beta clonotypes carried fewer insertions; young adult naive repertoires showed a weaker similar trend, while memory repertoires showed none. Zero-insertion analyses could be partly confounded by invariant T cells such as MAIT and iNKT, though diverse VJ usage argued against such confounding for most clonotypes. Compared with coincidental sharing between unrelated individuals, out-of-frame TCR alpha sequences shared between twins had an excess of sequences with low generation probability.

V gives up 3 bases and J gives up 2 bases, and the segment between their germline ends measures 10 bases. The CDR3, cysteine through phenylalanine, is 15 amino acids long. The CDR3 DNA has 45 bases and is translated from base 1. The germline V gene specifies ENHRY as CDR1 and SYGVKD as CDR2. All donors were healthy Caucasians. The twin cohort consisted of three pairs of female monozygotic twins, all aged roughly 18 to 29 years. Peripheral blood mononuclear cells were the source from which RNA for the TCR libraries was isolated. This clonotype has a count of ten or more. Its cognate antigen has yet to be identified. Nothing much larger sits one base from this clone, and base qualities are not available. These data also formed part of another study, on yellow fever vaccine responses in identical twins. The second paper states: According to the authors, the vaccine-induced T cell response in identical twins seemed to be partly convergent and partly specific to each individual. In the study, vaccine-responding T cell clones were precisely tracked in identical twins.

Material: PBMCs. The receptor was derived from a woman younger than 35 in good health. The receptor chain draws on TRBV10-3 and TRBJ2-2; TRBD1 is a possible D gene, resting on 6 matching bases. The CDR3 region has the sequence CAISDTGRNTGELFF. The DNA sequence is TGTGCCATCAGTGATACAGGGAGAAACACCGGGGAGCTGTTTTTT.